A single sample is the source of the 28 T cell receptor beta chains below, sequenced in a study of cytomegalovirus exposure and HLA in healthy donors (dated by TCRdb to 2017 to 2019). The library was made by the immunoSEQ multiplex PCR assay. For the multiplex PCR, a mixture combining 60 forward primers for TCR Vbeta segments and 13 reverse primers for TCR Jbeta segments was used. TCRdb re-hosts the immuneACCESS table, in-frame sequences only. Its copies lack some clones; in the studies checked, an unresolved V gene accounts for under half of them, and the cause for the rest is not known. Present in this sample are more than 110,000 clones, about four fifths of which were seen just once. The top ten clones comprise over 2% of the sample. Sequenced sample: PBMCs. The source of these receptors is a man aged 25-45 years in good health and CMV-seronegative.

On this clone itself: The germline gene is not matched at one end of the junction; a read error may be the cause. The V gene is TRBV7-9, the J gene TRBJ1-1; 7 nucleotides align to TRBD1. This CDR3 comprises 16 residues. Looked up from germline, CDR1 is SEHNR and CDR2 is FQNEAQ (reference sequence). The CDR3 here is CASSLVLSGGNPEAFF. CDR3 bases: TGTGCCAGCAGCTTAGTTTTATCAGGGGGGAACCCTGAAGCTTTCTTT.

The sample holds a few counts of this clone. The CDR3 DNA follows: TGTGCCACCAGCAGAGATCCAGCGGGACCGGGTAATGAGCAGTTCTTC. It is translated as CATSRDPAGPGNEQFF. The chain has TRBV15 and TRBJ2-1; 7 bases map to TRBD2. CDR3 size: 16 residues. The germline V gene encodes CDR1 LNHNV and CDR2 YYDKDF (reference sequence). Losses at the gene ends were 0 bases for V and 7 bases for J; bases not matched to a gene: 9.

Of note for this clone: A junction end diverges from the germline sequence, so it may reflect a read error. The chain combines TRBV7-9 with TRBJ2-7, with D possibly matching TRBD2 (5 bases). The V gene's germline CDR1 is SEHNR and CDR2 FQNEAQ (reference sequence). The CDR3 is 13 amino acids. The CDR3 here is CSSSLGLIYEQYF. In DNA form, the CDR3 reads TGTTCCAGCAGCTTAGGACTTATCTACGAGCAGTACTTC.

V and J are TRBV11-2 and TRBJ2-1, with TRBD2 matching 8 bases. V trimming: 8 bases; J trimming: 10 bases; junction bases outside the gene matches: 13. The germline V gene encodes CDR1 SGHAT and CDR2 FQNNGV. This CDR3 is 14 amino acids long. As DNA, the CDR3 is TGTGCCAGCCGCCCCGGGGGGGGCAGGTTGGAGCAGTTCTTC. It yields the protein CASRPGGGRLEQFF.

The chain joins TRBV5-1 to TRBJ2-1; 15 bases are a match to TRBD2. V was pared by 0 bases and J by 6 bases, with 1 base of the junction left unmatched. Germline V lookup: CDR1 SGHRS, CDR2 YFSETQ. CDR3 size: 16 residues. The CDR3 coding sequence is TGCGCCAGCAGCTTGGGGACTAGCGGGAGGGTCAATGAGCAGTTCTTC. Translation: CASSLGTSGRVNEQFF.

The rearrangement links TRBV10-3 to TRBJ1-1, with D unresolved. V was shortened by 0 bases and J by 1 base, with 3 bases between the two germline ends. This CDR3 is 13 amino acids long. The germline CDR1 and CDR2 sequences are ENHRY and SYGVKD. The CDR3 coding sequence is TGTGCCATCAGTGAGTCGAGGAACACTGAAGCTTTCTTT. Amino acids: CAISESRNTEAFF.

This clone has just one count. Here the CDR3 reads CASIPGLANQETQYF. As DNA, the CDR3 is TGTGCCAGCATACCGGGACTAGCGAACCAAGAGACCCAGTACTTC. This chain joins TRBV2 and TRBJ2-5, with 10 nucleotides matching TRBD2. Germline values: CDR1 SNHLY, CDR2 FYNNEI. V lost 7 bases, J lost 0 bases, and 5 bases stayed unmatched. This CDR3 is built from 15 residues. Variable domain in full (rest from reference TRBV2 and TRBJ2-5): EPEVTQTPSHQVTQMGQEVILRCVPISNHLYFYWYRQILGQKVEFLVSFYNNEISEKSEIFDDQFSVERPDGSNFTLKIRSTKLEDSAMYFCASIPGLANQETQYFGPGTRLLVL.

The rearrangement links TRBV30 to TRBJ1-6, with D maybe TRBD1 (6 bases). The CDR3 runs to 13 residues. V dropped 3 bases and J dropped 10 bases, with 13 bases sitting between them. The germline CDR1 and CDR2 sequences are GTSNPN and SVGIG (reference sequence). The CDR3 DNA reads TGTGCCTGGAGCGCGACAGGATGGTCACCCCTCCACTTT. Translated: CAWSATGWSPLHF.

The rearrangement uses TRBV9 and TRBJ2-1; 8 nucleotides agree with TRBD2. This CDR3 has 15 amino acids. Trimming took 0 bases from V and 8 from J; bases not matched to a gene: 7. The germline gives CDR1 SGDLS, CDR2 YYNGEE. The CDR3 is CASSVVSGSYDEQFF. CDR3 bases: TGTGCCAGCAGCGTAGTGAGCGGGAGTTATGATGAGCAGTTCTTC.

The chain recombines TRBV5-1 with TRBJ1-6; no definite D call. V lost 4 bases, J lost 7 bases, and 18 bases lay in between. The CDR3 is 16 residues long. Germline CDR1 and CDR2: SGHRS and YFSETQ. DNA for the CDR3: TGCGCCAGCAGCCCCCAAGGAGGCATATCGAATTCACCCCTCCACTTT. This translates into CASSPQGGISNSPLHF. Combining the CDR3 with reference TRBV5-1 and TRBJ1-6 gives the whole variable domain KAGVTQTPRYLIKTRGQQVTLSCSPISGHRSVSWYQQTPGQGLQFLFEYFSETQRNKGNFPGRFSGRQFSNSRSEMNVSTLELGDSALYLCASSPQGGISNSPLHFGNGTRLTVT.

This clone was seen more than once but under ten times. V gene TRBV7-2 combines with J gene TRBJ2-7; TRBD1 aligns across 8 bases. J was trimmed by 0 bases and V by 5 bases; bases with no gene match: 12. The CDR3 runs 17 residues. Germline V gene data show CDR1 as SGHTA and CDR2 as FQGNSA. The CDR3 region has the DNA TGTGCCAGCAGCAAACGAGCCGGGACAGGCAGCTCCTACGAGCAGTACTTC. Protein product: CASSKRAGTGSSYEQYF.

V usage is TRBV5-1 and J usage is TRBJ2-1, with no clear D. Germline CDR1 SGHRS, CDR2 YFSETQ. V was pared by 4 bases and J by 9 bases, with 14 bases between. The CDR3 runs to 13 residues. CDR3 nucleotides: TGCGCCAGCAGCCACGACTCTACCCTTGAGCAGTTCTTC. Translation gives CASSHDSTLEQFF.

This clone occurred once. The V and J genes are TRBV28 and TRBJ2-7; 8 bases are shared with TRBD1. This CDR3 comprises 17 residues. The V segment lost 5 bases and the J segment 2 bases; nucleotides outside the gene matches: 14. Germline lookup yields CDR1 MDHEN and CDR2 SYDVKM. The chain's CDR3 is CASSQNHAGQETYEQYF. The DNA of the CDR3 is TGTGCCAGCAGTCAGAACCACGCGGGACAGGAGACCTACGAGCAGTACTTC. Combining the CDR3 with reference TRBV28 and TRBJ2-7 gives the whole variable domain DVKVTQSSRYLVKRTGEKVFLECVQDMDHENMFWYRQDPGLGLRLIYFSYDVKMKEKGDIPEGYSVSREKKERFSLILESASTNQTSMYLCASSQNHAGQETYEQYFGPGTRLTVT.

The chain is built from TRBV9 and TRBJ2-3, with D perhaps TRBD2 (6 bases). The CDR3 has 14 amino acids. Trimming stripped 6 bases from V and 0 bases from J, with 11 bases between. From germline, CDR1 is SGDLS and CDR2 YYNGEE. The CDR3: CASKWRESTDTQYF. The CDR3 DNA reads TGTGCCAGCAAGTGGAGGGAAAGCACAGATACGCAGTATTTT.

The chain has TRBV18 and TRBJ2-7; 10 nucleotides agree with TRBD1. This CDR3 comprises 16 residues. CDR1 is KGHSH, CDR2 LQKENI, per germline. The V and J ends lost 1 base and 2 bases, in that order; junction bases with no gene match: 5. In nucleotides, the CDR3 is TGTGCCAGCTCACCACTGTCCGGACAGGGGGCCTACGAGCAGTACTTC. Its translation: CASSPLSGQGAYEQYF.

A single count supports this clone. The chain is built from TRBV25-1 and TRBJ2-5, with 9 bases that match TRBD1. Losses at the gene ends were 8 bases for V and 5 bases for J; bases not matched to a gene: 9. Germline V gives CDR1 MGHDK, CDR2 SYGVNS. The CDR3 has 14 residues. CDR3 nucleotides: TGTGCCAGCCGGGGACAGGGATTGTCGGAGACCCAGTACTTC. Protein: CASRGQGLSETQYF.

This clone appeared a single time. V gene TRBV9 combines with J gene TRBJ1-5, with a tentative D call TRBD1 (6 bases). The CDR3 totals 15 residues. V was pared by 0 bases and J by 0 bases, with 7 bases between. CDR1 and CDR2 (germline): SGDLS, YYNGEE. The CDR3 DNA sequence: TGTGCCAGCAGCGTAGGGACAGTTAGCAATCAGCCCCAGCATTTT. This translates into CASSVGTVSNQPQHF.

The CDR3 protein is CASSLRGGTDNEKLFF. For the CDR3, the DNA is TGTGCCAGCAGTTTAAGGGGCGGGACGGATAATGAAAAACTGTTTTTT. The chain has TRBV7-9 and TRBJ1-4; a possible D gene is TRBD1 (5 bases). Trimming took off 6 bases at V and 4 bases at J, with 18 bases between the two ends. The CDR3 loop spans 16 amino acids. Germline V gene sequence: CDR1 SEHNR, CDR2 FQNEAQ (reference sequence).

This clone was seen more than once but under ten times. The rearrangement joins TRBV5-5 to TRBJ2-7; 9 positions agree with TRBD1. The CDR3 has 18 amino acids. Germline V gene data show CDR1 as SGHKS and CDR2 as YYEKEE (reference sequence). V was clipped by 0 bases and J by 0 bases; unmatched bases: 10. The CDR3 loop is CASSLEFQAGQGSYEQYF. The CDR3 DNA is TGTGCCAGCAGCTTGGAATTCCAAGCGGGACAGGGCTCCTACGAGCAGTACTTC.

CDR3 nucleotides: TGTGCCAGCGGTAGCGGATACACTGAAGCTTTCTTT. Translating gives CASGSGYTEAFF. This rearrangement joins TRBV7-2 to TRBJ1-1; no reliable D call. CDR1 and CDR2 (germline): SGHTA, FQGNSA. The V end was cut by 8 bases, the J end by 3 bases, with 10 bases between. This CDR3 has 12 amino acids.

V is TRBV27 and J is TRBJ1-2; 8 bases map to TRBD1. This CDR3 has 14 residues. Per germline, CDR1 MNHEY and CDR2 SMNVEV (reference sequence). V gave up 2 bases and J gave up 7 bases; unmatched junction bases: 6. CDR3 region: CASSLSQGALGYTF. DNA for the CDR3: TGTGCCAGCAGTTTAAGCCAGGGGGCGCTTGGCTACACCTTC.

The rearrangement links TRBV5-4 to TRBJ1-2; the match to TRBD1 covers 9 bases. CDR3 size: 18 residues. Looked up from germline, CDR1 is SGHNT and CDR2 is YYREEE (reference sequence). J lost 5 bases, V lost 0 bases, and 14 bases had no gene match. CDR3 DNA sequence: TGTGCCAGCAGCTTGGGGGGTAGGACAGGGGCAACGTATTATGGCTACACCTTC. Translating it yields CASSLGGRTGATYYGYTF.

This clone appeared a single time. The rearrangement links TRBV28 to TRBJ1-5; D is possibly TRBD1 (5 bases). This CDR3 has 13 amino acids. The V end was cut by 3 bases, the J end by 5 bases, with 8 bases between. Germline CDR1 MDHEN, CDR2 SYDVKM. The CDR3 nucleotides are TGTGCCAGCAGTTTTCCGGGGGATCAGCCCCAGCATTTT. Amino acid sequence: CASSFPGDQPQHF.

CDR3 amino acids: CASSQGHSYEQYF. In DNA form, the CDR3 reads TGTGCCAGCAGCCAAGGACACTCCTACGAGCAGTACTTC. The rearrangement links TRBV4-2 to TRBJ2-7; D unresolved. In germline, CDR1 is LGHNA, CDR2 YNFKEQ. This CDR3 has 13 residues. V lost 1 base, J lost 0 bases, and 4 bases lay in between.

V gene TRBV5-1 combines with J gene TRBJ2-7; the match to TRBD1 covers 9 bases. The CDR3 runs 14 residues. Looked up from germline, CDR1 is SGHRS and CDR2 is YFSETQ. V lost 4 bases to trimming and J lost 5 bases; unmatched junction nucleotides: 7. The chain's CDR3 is CASSDGTGLDEQYF. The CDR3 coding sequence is TGCGCCAGCAGCGACGGGACAGGGCTCGACGAGCAGTACTTC.

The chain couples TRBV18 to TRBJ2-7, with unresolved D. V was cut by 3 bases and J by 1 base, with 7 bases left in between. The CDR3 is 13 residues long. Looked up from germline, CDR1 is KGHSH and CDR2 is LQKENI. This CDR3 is CASSPLSSYEQYF. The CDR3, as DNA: TGTGCCAGCTCACCGTTATCTTCCTACGAGCAGTACTTC.

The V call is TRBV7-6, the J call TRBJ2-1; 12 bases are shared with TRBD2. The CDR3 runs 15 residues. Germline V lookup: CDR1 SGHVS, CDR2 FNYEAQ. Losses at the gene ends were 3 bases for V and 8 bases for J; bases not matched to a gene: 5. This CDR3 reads CASSFRTSGVHEQFF. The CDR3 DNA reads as TGTGCCAGCAGCTTCAGGACTAGCGGGGTGCATGAGCAGTTCTTC. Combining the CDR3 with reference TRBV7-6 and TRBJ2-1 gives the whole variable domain GAGVSQSPRYKVTKRGQDVALRCDPISGHVSLYWYRQALGQGPEFLTYFNYEAQQDKSGLPNDRFSAERPEGSISTLTIQRTEQRDSAMYRCASSFRTSGVHEQFFGPGTRLTVL.

The CDR3 sequence: CASGLVTRGHATNEKLFF. The CDR3 coding sequence is TGTGCTAGTGGTTTGGTAACCAGGGGCCATGCAACTAATGAAAAACTGTTTTTT. The rearrangement joins TRBV12-5 to TRBJ1-4, with a possible D match to TRBD1 (6 bases). Trimming cost V 0 bases and J 0 bases, with 14 bases left between them. Germline values: CDR1 LGHNT, CDR2 FRNRAP. The CDR3 is 18 amino acids.